The rows below give T cell receptor beta chains drawn from one sample of a study of CD4+ T cells in melanoma. Profiled with immunoSEQ multiplex PCR; TCRdb holds only in-frame clones, not every one. The sample shows about 120,000 clones, 92% of them seen only once. The sample was peripheral blood. Receptors originate from a human donor with melanoma. Both conserved end residues are part of each CDR3. The order of the fields is V gene, J gene, clone size, D gene, CDR3 protein, CDR3 DNA. A D gene is named only where the DNA matches it firmly. Only some rows state a clone size, as once, few, many or a class for expanded clones.

>TRBV4-1|TRBJ2-2|.|.
CASSQEGESLFF
TGCGCCAGCAGCCAAGAGGGGGAATCGCTGTTTTTT
>TRBV7-9|TRBJ2-3|.|.
CASSLTGGGLGTDTQYF
TGTGCCAGCAGCTTGACGGGCGGAGGGTTAGGTACAGATACGCAGTATTTT
>TRBV27|TRBJ2-5|.|.
CASRPAGRRRETQYF
TGTGCCAGCAGACCTGCCGGTCGGCGCAGAGAGACCCAGTACTTC
>TRBV7-3|TRBJ1-1|.|.
CASSMDRNTEAFF
TGTGCCAGCAGCATGGACCGGAACACTGAAGCTTTCTTT
>TRBV7-3|TRBJ2-7|.|TRBD2
CASSLNGGETYEQYF
TGTGCCAGCAGCTTAAACGGGGGGGAAACCTACGAGCAGTACTTC
>TRBV18|TRBJ2-5|few|.
CASSPSDRGQETQYF
TGTGCCAGCTCACCATCCGATAGGGGTCAAGAGACCCAGTACTTC
>TRBV28|TRBJ2-5|few|.
CATFDTGSRKETQYF
TGTGCCACATTCGACACGGGGAGTCGGAAAGAGACCCAGTACTTC
>TRBV15|TRBJ1-1|.|TRBD1
CATSRKMTGVRTEAFF
TGTGCCACCAGCAGAAAAATGACAGGGGTCAGGACTGAAGCTTTCTTT
>TRBV20-1|TRBJ2-5|.|.
CSTREVETQYF
TGCAGTACCAGAGAGGTGGAGACCCAGTACTTC
>TRBV7-9|TRBJ1-5|.|.
CASSVDGNQPQHF
TGTGCCAGCAGCGTAGATGGCAATCAGCCCCAGCATTTT